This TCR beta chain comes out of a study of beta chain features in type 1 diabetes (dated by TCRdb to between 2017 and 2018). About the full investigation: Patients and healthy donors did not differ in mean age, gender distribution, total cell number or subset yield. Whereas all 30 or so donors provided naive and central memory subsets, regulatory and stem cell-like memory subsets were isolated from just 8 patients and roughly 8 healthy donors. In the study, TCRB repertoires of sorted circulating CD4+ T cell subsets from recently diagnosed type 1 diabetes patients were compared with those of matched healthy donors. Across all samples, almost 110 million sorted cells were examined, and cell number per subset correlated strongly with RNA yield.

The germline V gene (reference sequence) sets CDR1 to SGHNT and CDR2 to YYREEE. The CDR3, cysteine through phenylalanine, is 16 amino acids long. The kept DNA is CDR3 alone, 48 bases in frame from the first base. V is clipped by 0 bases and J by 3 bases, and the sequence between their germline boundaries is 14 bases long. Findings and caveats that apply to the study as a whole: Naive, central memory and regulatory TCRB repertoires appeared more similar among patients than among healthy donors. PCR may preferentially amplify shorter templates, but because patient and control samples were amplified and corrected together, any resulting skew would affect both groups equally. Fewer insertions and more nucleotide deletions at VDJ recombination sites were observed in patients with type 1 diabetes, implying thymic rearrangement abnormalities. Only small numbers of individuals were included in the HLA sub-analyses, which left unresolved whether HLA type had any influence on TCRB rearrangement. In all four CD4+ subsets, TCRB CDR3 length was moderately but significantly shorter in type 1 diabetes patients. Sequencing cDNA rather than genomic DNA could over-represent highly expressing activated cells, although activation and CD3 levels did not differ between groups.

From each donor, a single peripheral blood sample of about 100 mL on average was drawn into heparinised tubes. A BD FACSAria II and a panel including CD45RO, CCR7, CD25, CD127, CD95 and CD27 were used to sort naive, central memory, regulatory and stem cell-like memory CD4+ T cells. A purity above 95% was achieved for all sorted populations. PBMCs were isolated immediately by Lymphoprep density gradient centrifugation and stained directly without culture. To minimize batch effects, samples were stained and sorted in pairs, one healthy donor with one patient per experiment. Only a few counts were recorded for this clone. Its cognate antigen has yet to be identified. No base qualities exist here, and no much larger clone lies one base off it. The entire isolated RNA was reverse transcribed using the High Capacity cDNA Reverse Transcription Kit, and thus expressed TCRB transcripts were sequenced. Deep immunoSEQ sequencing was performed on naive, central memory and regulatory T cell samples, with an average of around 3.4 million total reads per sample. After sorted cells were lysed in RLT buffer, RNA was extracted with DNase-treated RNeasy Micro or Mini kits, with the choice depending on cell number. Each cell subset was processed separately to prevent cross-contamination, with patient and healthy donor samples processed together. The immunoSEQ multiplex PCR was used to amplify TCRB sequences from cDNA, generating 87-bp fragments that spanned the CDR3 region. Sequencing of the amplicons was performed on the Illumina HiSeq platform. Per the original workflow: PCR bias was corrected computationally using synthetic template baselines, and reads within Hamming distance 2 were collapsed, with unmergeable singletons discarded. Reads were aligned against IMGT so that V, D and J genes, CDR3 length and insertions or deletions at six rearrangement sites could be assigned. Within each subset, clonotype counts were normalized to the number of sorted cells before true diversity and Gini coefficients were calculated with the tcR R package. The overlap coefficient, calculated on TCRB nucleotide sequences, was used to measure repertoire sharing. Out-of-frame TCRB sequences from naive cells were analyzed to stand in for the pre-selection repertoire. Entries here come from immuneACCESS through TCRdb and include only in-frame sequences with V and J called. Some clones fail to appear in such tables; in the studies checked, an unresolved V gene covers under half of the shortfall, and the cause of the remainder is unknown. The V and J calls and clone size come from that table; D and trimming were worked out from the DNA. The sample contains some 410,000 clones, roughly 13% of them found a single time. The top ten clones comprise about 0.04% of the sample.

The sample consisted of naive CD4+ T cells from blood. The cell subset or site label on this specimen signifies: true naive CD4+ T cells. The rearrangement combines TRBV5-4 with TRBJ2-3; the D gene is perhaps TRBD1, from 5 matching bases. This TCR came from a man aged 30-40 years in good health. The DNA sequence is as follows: TGTGCCAGCAGCTTGGCCCAGGGTGCCGGGACAGATACGCAGTATTTT. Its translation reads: CASSLAQGAGTDTQYF.